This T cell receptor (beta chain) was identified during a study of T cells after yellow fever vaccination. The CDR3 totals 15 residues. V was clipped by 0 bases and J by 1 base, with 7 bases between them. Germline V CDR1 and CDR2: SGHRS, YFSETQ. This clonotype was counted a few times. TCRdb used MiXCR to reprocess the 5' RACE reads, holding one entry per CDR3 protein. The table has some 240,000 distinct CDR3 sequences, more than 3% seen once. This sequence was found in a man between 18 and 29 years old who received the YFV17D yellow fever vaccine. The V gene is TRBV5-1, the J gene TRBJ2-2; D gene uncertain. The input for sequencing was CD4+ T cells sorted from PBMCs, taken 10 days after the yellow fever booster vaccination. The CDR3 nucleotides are TGCGCCAGCAGCTTGGAGCGAGGGAACACCGGGGAGCTGTTTTTT. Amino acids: CASSLERGNTGELFF.